The clone carrying this T cell receptor beta chain was observed a handful of times. The target antigen is unknown. The entry originates in a study of response to subunit inactivated influenza vaccine. Looked up from germline, CDR1 is SEHNR and CDR2 is FQNEAQ (reference sequence). Trimming removed 5 bases from V and 0 bases from J; junction bases left unmatched: 4. The CDR3 sequence is 16 residues long. General observations from the study: Seasonal influenza vaccination, on each occasion, was suggested by the authors to recruit few new T cells.

TCRdb re-called the RT-PCR reads with MiXCR, one entry per CDR3 protein. The sample lists about 500,000 distinct CDR3 sequences; 16% were seen once. The receptor's source is a man between 50 and 75 years old who received an inactivated influenza vaccine. The chain has TRBV7-9 and TRBJ1-3; the match to TRBD1 covers 10 bases. Here the sequenced sample was CD4+ T cells sorted from PBMCs, taken roughly 24 months after vaccination. CDR3 in amino acids: CASSPWTGGSGNTIYF. The CDR3 nucleotides are TGTGCCAGCAGCCCCTGGACAGGGGGCTCTGGAAACACCATATATTTT.